This TCR beta chain was found in a study of graft-versus-host responses after intestinal transplantation. Looking at the study overall: As for transplant type, recipients had multivisceral, liver-intestinal, or isolated intestinal grafts. Study results and caveats: Some GvH clones were seen earlier in gut or blood, suggesting intestinal origin.

Following transplant, bone marrow was collected either from the posterior iliac crest or from another site chosen by the physician. Measured with immunoSEQ multiplex PCR; TCRdb has only the in-frame clones, and not every one. The table lists more than 7,500 clones, 90% to 95% of them singletons. V was cut by 0 bases and J by 0 bases, with 7 bases left in between. Germline V lookup: CDR1 KGHSH, CDR2 LQKENI. The CDR3 runs to 15 residues. Concerning this clone itself: The antigen is not known.

Here the sequenced sample was bone marrow, taken about 530 days after intestinal transplantation. V gene TRBV18 combines with J gene TRBJ2-3; D unresolved. The receptor was isolated from a human patient who received an intestinal transplant, so some T cells may come from the graft donor. The CDR3: CASSPPGPSTDTQYF. DNA of the CDR3: TGTGCCAGCTCACCACCCGGACCGAGCACAGATACGCAGTATTTT.